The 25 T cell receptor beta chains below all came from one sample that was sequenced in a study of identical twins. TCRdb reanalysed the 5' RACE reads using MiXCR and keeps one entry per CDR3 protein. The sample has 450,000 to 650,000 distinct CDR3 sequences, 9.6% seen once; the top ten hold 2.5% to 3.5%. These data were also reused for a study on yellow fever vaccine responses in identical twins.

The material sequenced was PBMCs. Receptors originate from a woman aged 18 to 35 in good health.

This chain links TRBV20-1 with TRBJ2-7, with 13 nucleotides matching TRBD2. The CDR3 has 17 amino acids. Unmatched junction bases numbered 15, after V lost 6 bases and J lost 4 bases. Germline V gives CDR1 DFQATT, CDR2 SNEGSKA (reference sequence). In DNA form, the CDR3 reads TGCAGTGCCAACGAATTCCGGACTAGCGGGAGTTTTTACGAGCAGTACTTC. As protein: CSANEFRTSGSFYEQYF.

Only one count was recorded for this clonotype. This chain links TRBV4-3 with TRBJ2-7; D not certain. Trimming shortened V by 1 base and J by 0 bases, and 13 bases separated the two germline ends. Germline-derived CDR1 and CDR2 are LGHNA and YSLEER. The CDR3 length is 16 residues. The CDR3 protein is CASSQVRGSSSYEQYF. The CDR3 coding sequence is TGCGCCAGCAGCCAAGTGAGAGGAAGTAGCTCCTACGAGCAGTACTTC.

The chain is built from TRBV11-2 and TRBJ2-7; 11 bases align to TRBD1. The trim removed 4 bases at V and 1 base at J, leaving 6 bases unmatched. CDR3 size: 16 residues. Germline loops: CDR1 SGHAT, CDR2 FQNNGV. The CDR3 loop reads CASSSGQGAISYEQYF. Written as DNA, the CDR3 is TGTGCCAGCAGCTCAGGACAGGGGGCGATTTCCTACGAGCAGTACTTC.

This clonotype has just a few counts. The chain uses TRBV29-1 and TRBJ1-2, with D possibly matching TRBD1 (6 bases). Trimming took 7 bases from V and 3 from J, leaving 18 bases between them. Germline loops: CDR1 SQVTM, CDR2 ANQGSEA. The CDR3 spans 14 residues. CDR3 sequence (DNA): TGCAGCGGGTACGTCGGCGGGGGCGACTATGGCTACACCTTC. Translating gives CSGYVGGGDYGYTF.

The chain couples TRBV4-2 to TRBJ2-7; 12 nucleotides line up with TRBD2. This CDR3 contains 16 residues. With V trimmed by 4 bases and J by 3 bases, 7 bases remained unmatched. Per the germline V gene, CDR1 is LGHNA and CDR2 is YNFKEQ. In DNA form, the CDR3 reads TGTGCCAGCAGCCTACTAGGGACTAGCGGGCGCTACGAGCAGTACTTC. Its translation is CASSLLGTSGRYEQYF.

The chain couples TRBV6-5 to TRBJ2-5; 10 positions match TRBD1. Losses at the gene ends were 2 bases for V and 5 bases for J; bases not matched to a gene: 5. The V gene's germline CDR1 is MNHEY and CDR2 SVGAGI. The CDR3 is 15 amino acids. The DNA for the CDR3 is TGTGCCAGCAGTTACGAGGGACAGGGGAGGGAGACCCAGTACTTC. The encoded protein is CASSYEGQGRETQYF.

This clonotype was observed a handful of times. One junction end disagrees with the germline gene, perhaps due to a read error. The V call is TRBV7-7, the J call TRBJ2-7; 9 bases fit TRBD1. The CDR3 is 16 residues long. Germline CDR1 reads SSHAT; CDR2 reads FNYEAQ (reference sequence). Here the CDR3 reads CASSLAPGQGNDEQYF. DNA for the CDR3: TGTGCTAGCAGCTTAGCTCCCGGACAGGGGAACGACGAGCAGTACTTC.

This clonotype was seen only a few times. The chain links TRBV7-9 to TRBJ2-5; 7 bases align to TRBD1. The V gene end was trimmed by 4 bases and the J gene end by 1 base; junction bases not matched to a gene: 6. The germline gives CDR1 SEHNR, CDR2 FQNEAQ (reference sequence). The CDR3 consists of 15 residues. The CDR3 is CASSSLGGVQETQYF. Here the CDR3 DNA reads TGTGCCAGCAGCTCCTTAGGGGGCGTCCAAGAGACCCAGTACTTC.

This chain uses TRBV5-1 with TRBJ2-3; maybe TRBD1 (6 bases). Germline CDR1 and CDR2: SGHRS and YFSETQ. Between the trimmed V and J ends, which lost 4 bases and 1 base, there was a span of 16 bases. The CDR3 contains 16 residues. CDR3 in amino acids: CASSAGIRGRTDTQYF. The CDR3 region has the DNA TGCGCCAGCAGCGCAGGAATCAGGGGTCGCACAGATACGCAGTATTTT.

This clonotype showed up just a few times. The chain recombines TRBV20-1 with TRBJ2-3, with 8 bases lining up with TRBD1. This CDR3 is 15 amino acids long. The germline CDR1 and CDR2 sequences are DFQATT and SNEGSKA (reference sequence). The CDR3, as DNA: TGCAGCCTCCAGTCCCCGACAGGGGGCACAGATACGCAGTATTTT. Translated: CSLQSPTGGTDTQYF.

This chain's CDR3 is CASSHGQGRSNTEAFF. The CDR3 DNA is TGTGCCAGCAGTCACGGACAGGGGAGGTCGAACACTGAAGCTTTCTTT. V gene TRBV12-3 or TRBV12-4 combines with J gene TRBJ1-1, with 9 nucleotides matching TRBD1. CDR3 length equals 16 residues. V shed 5 bases and J 1 base; nucleotides not matched to a gene: 8.

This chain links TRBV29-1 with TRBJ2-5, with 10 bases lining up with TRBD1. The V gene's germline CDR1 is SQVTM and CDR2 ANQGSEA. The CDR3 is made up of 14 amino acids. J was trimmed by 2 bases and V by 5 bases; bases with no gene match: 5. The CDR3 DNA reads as TGCAGCGTTCCCGGGACAGGGGTACAAGAGACCCAGTACTTC. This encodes CSVPGTGVQETQYF.

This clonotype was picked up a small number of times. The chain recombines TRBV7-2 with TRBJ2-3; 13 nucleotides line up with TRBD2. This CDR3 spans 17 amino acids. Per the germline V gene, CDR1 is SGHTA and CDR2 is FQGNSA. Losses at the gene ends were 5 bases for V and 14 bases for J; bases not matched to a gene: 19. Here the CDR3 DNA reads TGTGCCAGCAGCCAAGCGGGATTAGGGACTAGCGGGAACCCTGGGTATTTT. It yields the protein CASSQAGLGTSGNPGYF.

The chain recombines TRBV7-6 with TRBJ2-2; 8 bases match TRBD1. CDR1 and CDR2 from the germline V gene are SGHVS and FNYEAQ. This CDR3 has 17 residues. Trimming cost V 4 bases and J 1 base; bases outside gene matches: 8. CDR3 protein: CASSSGRTGGNTGELFF. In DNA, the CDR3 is TGTGCCAGCAGCTCCGGTCGTACAGGGGGGAACACCGGGGAGCTGTTTTTT.

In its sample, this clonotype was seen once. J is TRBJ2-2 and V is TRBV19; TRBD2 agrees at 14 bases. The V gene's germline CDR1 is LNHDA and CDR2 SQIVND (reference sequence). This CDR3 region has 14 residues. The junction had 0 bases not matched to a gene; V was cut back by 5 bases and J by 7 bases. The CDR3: CASSGLAGGGELFF. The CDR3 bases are TGTGCCAGTAGTGGACTAGCGGGAGGCGGGGAGCTGTTTTTT.

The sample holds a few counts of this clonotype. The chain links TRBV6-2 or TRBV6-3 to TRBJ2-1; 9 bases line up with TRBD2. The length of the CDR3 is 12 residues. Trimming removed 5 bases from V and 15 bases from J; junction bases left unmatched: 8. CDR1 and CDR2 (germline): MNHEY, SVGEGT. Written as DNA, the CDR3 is TGTGCCAGCAGTGGGGGACTAGCTTGGGTGTTCTTC. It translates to CASSGGLAWVFF.

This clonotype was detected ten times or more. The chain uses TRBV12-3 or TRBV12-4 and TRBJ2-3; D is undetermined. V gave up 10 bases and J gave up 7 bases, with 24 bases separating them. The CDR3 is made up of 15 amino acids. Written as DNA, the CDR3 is TGTGCCACCTCAAAGGACCCATTGGAAACGAATACGCAGTATTTT. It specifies CATSKDPLETNTQYF.

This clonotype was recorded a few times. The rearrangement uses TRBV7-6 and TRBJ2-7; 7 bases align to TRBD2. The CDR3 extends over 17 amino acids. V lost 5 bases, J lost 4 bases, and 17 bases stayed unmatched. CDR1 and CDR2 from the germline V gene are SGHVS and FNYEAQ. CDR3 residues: CASSQEDRGGPNYEQYF. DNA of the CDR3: TGTGCCAGCAGCCAAGAAGATCGGGGAGGGCCTAATTACGAGCAGTACTTC.

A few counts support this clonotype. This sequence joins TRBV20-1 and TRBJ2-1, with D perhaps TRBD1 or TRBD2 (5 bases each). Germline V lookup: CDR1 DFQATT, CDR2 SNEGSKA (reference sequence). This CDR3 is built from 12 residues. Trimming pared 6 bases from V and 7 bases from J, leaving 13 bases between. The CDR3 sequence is CSAEGKGNEQFF. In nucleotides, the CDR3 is TGCAGTGCCGAGGGGAAAGGGAATGAGCAGTTCTTC.

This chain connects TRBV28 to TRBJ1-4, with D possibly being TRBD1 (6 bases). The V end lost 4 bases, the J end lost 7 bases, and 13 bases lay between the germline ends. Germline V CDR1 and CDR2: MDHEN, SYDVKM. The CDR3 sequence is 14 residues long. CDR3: CASSSQGGGEKLFF. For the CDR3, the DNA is TGTGCCAGCAGTTCACAGGGCGGAGGTGAAAAACTGTTTTTT.

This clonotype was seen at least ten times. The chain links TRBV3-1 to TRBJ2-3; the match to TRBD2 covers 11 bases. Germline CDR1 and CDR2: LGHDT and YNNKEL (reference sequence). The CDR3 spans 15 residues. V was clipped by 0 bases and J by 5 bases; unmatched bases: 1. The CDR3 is CASSQDLAGGDTQYF. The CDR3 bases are TGTGCCAGCAGCCAAGACCTAGCGGGAGGAGATACGCAGTATTTT.

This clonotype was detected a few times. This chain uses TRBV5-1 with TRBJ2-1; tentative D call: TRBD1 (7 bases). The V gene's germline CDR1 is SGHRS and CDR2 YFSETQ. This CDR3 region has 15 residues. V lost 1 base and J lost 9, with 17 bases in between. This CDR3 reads CASSLTNGQGGEQFF. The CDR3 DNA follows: TGCGCCAGCAGCTTGACTAACGGCCAGGGGGGTGAGCAGTTCTTC.

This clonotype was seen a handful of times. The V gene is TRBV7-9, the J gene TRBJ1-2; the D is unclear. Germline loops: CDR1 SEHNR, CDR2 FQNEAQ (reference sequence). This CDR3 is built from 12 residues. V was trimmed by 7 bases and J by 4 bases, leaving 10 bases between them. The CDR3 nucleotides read TGTGCCAGCAAGATACTCGGCTATGGCTACACCTTC. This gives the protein CASKILGYGYTF. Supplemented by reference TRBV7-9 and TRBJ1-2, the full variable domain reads DTGVSQNPRHKITKRGQNVTFRCDPISEHNRLYWYRQTLGQGPEFLTYFQNEAQLEKSRLLSDRFSAERPKGSFSTLEIQRTEQGDSAMYLCASKILGYGYTFGSGTRLTVV.

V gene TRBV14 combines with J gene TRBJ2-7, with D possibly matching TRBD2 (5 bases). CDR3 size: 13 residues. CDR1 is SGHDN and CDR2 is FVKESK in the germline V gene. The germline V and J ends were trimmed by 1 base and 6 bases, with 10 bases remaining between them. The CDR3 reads CASSQVTRSEQYF. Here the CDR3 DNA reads TGTGCCAGCAGCCAAGTTACTAGAAGCGAGCAGTACTTC.

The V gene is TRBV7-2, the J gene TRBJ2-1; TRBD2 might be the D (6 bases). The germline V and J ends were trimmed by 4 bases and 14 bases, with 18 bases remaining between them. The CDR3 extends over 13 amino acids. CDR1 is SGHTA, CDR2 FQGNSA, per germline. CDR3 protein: CASSYAGTLYEFF. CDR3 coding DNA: TGTGCCAGCAGCTACGCCGGGACTCTCTACGAGTTCTTC.